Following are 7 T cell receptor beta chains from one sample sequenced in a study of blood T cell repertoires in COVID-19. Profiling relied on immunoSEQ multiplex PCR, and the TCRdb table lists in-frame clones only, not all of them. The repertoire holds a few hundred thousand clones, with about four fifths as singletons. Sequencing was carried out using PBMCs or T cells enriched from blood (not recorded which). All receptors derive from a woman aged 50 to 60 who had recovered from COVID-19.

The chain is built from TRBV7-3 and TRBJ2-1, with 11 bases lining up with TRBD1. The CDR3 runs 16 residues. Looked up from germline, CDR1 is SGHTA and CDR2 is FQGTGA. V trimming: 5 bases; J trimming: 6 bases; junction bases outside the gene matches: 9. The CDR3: CASSKSPGTGGNEQFF. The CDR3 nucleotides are TGTGCCAGCAGCAAATCACCCGGGACAGGGGGCAATGAGCAGTTCTTC.

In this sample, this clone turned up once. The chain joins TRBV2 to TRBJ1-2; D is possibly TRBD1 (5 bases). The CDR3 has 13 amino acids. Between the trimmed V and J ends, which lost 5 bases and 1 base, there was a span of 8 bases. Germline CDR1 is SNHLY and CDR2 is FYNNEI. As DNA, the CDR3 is TGTGCCAGCAGTTTCGACAGTAACTATGGCTACACCTTC. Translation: CASSFDSNYGYTF.

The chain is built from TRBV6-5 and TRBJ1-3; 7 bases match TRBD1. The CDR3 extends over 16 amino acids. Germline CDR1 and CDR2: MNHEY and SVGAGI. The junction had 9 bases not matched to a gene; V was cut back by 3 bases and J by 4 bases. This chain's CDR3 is CASSYSRQGLGNTIYF. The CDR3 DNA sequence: TGTGCCAGCAGTTATTCGAGACAGGGATTAGGAAACACCATATATTTT.

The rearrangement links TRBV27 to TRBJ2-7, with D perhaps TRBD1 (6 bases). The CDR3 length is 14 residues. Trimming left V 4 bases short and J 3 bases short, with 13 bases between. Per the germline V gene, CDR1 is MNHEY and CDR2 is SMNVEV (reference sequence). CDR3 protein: CASSYRVPYYEQYF. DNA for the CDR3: TGTGCCAGCAGTTACAGGGTCCCCTACTACGAGCAGTACTTC.

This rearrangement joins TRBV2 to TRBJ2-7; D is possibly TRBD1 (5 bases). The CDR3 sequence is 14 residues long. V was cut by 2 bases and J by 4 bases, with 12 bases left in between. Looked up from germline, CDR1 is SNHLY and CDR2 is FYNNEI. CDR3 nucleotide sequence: TGTGCCAGCAGTGAAAGAGCTGGGGCATACGAGCAGTACTTC. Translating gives CASSERAGAYEQYF.

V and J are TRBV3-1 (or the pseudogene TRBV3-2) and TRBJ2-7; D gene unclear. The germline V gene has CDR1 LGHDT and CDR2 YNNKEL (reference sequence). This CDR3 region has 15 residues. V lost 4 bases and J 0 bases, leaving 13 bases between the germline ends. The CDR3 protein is CASSPSLSVSYEQYF. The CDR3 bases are TGTGCCAGCAGCCCTTCCCTGAGCGTCTCCTACGAGCAGTACTTC.

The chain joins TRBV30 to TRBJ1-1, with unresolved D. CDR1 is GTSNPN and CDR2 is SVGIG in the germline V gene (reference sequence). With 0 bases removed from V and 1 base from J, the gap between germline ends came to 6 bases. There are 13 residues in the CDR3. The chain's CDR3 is CAWSVVKNTEAFF. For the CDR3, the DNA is TGTGCCTGGAGTGTCGTAAAGAACACTGAAGCTTTCTTT.